This T cell receptor (beta chain) is from a study of neoadjuvant anti-PD-1 for oral cavity cancer. Looking at the study overall: Nivolumab at 3 mg/kg was mostly given biweekly, three to four doses, pre-surgery. Overall study findings and caveats: Non-responders to neoadjuvant nivolumab had significantly more clonal PBMC T cells than responders.

Worth noting for this clone: What it binds is not known.

TCRdb's table, derived via immunoSEQ multiplex PCR, lists solely in-frame clones and lacks some. The sample lists tens of thousands of clones, more than 65% seen once, with approximately 2.8% in the top ten. Patients had newly diagnosed, untreated stage II-IVA oral cavity squamous cell carcinoma. Analysis of PBMCs was direct, with no culture step. The source was PBMCs, collected before nivolumab (anti-PD-1) treatment. This receptor was taken from a person aged 35-79 years with oral cavity squamous cell carcinoma.

In nucleotides, the CDR3 is TGTGCCAGCAGCTTGGGGGTAGGGGTGGGCTACACCTTC. Translation: CASSLGVGVGYTF. The chain joins TRBV5-4 to TRBJ1-2; D perhaps matches TRBD1 (5 bases). The CDR3 has 13 amino acids. The V gene's germline CDR1 is SGHNT and CDR2 YYREEE (reference sequence). The germline V and J ends were trimmed by 0 bases and 8 bases, with 11 bases remaining between them.